The T cell receptor beta chain under discussion was sequenced for a study of control samples from healthy donors and cancer patients. CDR1 and CDR2 (germline): LGHDT, YNNKEL (reference sequence). The CDR3 contains 14 residues. Trimming cost V 1 base and J 5 bases, with 11 bases left between them. Method: immunoSEQ multiplex PCR; TCRdb's copy keeps in-frame clones and lacks some. Of roughly 190,000 clones listed, around 91% were seen once; the top ten hold roughly 1.6%. The chain carries TRBV3-1 (or the pseudogene TRBV3-2) and TRBJ1-2; possibly TRBD1 for D (6 bases). Sequenced sample: blood. This TCR derives from a woman aged 25-40 years in good health. For the CDR3, the DNA is TGTGCCAGCAGCCAAGTTCAGGGGAAATATGGCTACACCTTC. It translates to CASSQVQGKYGYTF.